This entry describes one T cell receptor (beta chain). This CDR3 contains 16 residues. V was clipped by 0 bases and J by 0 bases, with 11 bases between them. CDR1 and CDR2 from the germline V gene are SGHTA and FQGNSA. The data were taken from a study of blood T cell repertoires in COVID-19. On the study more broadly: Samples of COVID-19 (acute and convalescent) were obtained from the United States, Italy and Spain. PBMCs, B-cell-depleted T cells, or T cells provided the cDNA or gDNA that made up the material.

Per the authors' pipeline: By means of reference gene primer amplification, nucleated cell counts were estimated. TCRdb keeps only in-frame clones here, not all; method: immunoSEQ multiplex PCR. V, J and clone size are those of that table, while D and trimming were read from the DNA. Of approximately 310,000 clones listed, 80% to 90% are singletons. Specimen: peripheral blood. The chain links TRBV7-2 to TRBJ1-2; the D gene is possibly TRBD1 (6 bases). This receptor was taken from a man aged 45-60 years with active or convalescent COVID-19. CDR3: CASSLAGGRANYGYTF. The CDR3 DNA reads TGTGCCAGCAGCTTAGCAGGGGGAAGGGCTAACTATGGCTACACCTTC.